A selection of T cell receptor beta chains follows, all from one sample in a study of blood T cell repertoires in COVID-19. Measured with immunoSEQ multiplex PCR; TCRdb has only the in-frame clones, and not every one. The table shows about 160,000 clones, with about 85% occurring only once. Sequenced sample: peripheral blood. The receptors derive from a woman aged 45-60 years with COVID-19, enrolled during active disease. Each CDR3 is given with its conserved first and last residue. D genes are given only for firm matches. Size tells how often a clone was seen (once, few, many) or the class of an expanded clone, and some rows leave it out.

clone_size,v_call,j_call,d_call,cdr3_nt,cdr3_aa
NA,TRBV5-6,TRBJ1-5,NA,TGTGCCAGCAGCTTGGGCAGGGGACAGCCCCAGCATTTT,CASSLGRGQPQHF
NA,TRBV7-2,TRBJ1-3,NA,TGTGCCAGCAGCTTCCGACAGCTGGGGACTAGCTCTGGAAACACCATATATTTT,CASSFRQLGTSSGNTIYF
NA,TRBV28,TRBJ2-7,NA,TGTGCCAGCAGTTTAGGCGGGACAGTACGCTCCGAGCAGTACTTC,CASSLGGTVRSEQYF
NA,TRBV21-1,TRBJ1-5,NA,TGTGCCAGCACAACCGGGACAGGGGTTAATCAGCCCCAGCATTTT,CASTTGTGVNQPQHF
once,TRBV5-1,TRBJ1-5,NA,TGCGCCAGCAGACTAACCGGGGGCAATCAGCCCCAGCATTTT,CASRLTGGNQPQHF
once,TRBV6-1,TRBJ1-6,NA,TGTGCCAGCAGTGAGGGGCAGAAACATAATTCACCCCTCCACTTT,CASSEGQKHNSPLHF
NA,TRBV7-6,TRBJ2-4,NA,TGTGCCAGCAGCGCGCAGCCGGGGGGCGGAAACATTCAGTACTTC,CASSAQPGGGNIQYF
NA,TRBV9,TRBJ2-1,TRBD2,TGTGCCAGCAGCCCCCCTCCGGGACTACCGAATGAGCAGTTCTTC,CASSPPPGLPNEQFF
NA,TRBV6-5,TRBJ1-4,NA,TGTGCCAGCGGGCGCGGAGGAGGAAATGAAAAACTGTTTTTT,CASGRGGGNEKLFF
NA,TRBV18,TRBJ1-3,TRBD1,TGTGCCAGCTCACCCTTGACAGGGTATGAAAACACCATATATTTT,CASSPLTGYENTIYF
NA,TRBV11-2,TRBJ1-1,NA,TGTGCCAGCAGCTTTGGGCAGGGGAACACTGAAGCTTTCTTT,CASSFGQGNTEAFF
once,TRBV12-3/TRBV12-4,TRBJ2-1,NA,TGTGCCAGCAGTGAAAGCGTGTCTGAGCAGTTCTTC,CASSESVSEQFF
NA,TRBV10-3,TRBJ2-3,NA,TGTGCCATCAGTGGACAAAGCACAGATACGCAGTATTTT,CAISGQSTDTQYF
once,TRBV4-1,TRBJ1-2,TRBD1,TGCGCCAGCAGCTCACAGGGGGCTGGCTATGGCTACACCTTC,CASSSQGAGYGYTF
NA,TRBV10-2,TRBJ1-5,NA,TGCGCCAGCAAGGAGCTCAATCAGCCCCAGCATTTT,CASKELNQPQHF
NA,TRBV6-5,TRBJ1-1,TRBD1,TGTGCCAGCAAACCAGGACAGGGGGCTTTTGAAGCTTTCTTT,CASKPGQGAFEAFF
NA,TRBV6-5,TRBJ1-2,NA,TGTGCCAGCAGTTACACAGCTACTAACTATGGCTACACCTTC,CASSYTATNYGYTF
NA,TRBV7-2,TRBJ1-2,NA,TGTGCCAGCAGCTTAAATCGGGTGGCGGATGGCTACACCTTC,CASSLNRVADGYTF
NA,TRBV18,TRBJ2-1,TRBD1,TGTGCCAGCTCACCTGCCGGGACAGCAGGCGGTGAGCAGTTCTTC,CASSPAGTAGGEQFF
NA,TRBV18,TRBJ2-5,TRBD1,TGTGCCAGCTTCCCGGGACAGGGAGAGACCCAGTACTTC,CASFPGQGETQYF
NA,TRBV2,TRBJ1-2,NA,TGTGCCAGCAGTGATCAGAACTATGGCTACACCTTC,CASSDQNYGYTF
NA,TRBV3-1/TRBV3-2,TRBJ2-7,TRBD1,TGTGCCAGCAGCCTTGGGACAGGGCCCTACGAGCAGTACTTC,CASSLGTGPYEQYF
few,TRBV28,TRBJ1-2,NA,TGTGCCAGCAGTCCCTCTGGGGGGGGAAGGAGCTATGGCTACACCTTC,CASSPSGGGRSYGYTF
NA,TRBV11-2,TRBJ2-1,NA,TGTGCCAGCAGCTTAGGATGGGCAGTCAATCACAATGAGCAGTTCTTC,CASSLGWAVNHNEQFF
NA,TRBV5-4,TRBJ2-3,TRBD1,TGTGCCAGCAGAGATAGACAGGGGCGCGGGGATACGCAGTATTTT,CASRDRQGRGDTQYF
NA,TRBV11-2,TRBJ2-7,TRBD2,TGTGCCAGCTCAGAGAGCGGGGGGGCAGTCGAGCAGTACTTC,CASSESGGAVEQYF
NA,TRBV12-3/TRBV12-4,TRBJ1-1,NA,TGTGCCAGCAGTCAAACACGGAACACTGAAGCTTTCTTT,CASSQTRNTEAFF
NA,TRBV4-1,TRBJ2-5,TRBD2,TGCGCCAGCAGCCAAGATTTCCTAGCGGTAAGAAACCAAGAGACCCAGTACTTC,CASSQDFLAVRNQETQYF
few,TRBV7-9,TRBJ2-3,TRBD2,TGTGCCAGCAGCCCCCGGGAGGCAGATACGCAGTATTTT,CASSPREADTQYF
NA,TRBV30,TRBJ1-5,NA,TGTGCCTGGAGTGTAGGGGGTAGCAATCAGCCCCAGCATTTT,CAWSVGGSNQPQHF
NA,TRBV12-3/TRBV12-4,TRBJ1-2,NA,TGTGCCAGCAGGCACACCGATCGCTATGGCTACACCTTC,CASRHTDRYGYTF
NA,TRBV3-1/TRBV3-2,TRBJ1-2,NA,TGTGCCAGCAGCCATCAGTATGGCTACACCTTC,CASSHQYGYTF
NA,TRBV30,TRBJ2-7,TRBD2,TGTGCCTGGAGTGAGGCTAGCGGGGGGCACGAGCAGTACTTC,CAWSEASGGHEQYF
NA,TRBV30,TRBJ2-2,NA,TGTGCCTGGAGCCAGGGGCGCGGGGAGCTGTTTTTT,CAWSQGRGELFF
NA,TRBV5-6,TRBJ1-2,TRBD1,TGTGCCAGCAGCTTGGACAGGGGAATATACTATGGCTACACCTTC,CASSLDRGIYYGYTF
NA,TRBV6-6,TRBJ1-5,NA,TGTGCCAGCAGTTACCGGCAGGGGAGCAATCAGCCCCAGCATTTT,CASSYRQGSNQPQHF
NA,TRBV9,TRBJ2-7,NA,TGTGCCAGTAACGACACCTACGAGCAGTACTTC,CASNDTYEQYF
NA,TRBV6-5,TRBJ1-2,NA,TGTGCCAGCAGCACCACAGGGTCGGGTCTTTATGGCTACACCTTC,CASSTTGSGLYGYTF
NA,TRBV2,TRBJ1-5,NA,TGTGCCAGCAGCCCTACGGGGAGTGGTCAGCCCCAGCATTTT,CASSPTGSGQPQHF
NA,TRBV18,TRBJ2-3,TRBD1,TGTGCCAGCTCACCGAGGACAGGAACCACAGATACGCAGTATTTT,CASSPRTGTTDTQYF
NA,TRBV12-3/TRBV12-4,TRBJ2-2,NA,TGTGCCAGCAGTCGCGCTCTCACCGGGGAGCTGTTTTTT,CASSRALTGELFF
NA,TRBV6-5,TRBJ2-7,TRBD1,TGTGCCAGCAGTCGGACAGGGGTGGCCTACGAGCAGTACTTC,CASSRTGVAYEQYF
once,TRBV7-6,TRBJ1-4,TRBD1,TGTGCCAGCAGCTTAGCCGGACAGGGGGCAGAAGGTGAAAAACTGTTTTTT,CASSLAGQGAEGEKLFF
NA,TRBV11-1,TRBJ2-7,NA,TGTGCCAGCAGCTTAGCGCAGGGCTGGGGCGAGCAGTACTTC,CASSLAQGWGEQYF
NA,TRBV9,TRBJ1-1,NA,TGTGCCAGCAGCACTTCGACAGGCAGAGTAGCTTTCTTT,CASSTSTGRVAFF
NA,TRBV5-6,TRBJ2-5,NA,TGTGCCAGCAGCTTTCCCCAGCAAGAGACCCAGTACTTC,CASSFPQQETQYF
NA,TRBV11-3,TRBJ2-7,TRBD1,TGTGCCAGCAGCCTTACCTTAGACAGGGTGTACGAGCAGTACTTC,CASSLTLDRVYEQYF
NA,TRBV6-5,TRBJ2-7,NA,TGTGCCAGCAGTTACTCCCTCGGTCTCGAGCAGTACTTC,CASSYSLGLEQYF
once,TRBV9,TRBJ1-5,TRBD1,TGTGCCAGCAGCGTAAGGCAGGGGGTTTGGAGCAATCAGCCCCAGCATTTT,CASSVRQGVWSNQPQHF
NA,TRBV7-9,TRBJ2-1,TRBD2,TGTGCCAGCAGCCTCGGACTAGCGGGGGCTTATGAGCAGTTCTTC,CASSLGLAGAYEQFF
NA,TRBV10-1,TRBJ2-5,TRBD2,TGCGCCATCTTCCGGGGGGGGCAGGGGGAGACCCAGTACTTC,CAIFRGGQGETQYF
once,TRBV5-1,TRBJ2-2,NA,TGCGCCAGCAGCTTGGGGCTAGCGAATGGGGAGCTGTTTTTT,CASSLGLANGELFF